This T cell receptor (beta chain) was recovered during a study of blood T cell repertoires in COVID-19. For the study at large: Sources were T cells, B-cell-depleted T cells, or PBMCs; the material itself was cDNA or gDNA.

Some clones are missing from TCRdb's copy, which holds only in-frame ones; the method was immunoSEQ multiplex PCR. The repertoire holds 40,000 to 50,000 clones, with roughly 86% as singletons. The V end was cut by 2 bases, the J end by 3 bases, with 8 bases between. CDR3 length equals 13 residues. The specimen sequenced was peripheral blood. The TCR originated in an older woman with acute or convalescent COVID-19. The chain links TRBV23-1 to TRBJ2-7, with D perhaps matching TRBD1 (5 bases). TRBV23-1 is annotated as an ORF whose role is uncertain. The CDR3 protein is CASSQDSYYEQYF. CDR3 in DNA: TGCGCCAGCAGTCAAGACAGCTACTACGAGCAGTACTTC.